This T cell receptor beta chain was found in a study of cytomegalovirus exposure and HLA in healthy donors (dated by TCRdb to 2016 to 2017). For the wider study: An earlier analysis of 587 of the donors reported 276 Gb of sequence data and 95 million to 140 million unique TCR beta sequences obtained from roughly 180 million T cells. An early release covering roughly 640 HLA-typed donors comprised approximately 300 gigabases of sequencing data and around 86 million unique TCR sequences. Of the roughly 390 genotyped donors, over 70% fell in the genetic ancestry cluster associated with self-reported Caucasian donors. The study was designed to test whether signatures of past pathogen exposure could be identified by cataloging public T cell receptors. The study used immunosequencing to profile the T cell repertoires of under 700 subjects and linked those repertoires to cytomegalovirus serostatus. Along with the approximately 670-subject first cohort, a separate validation cohort of approximately 110 different subjects was used. The study combined high-throughput TCR immunosequencing, statistical association of individual TCRs with disease status, and machine learning to predict cytomegalovirus infection status. A later analysis re-analyzed previously published TCR beta repertoires from approximately 670 donors and added high-resolution HLA genotyping to study TCR occurrence patterns. Rather than using new phenotypic data, the later analysis identified candidate immune exposures from TCR beta sequences and from how often those sequences occurred across donors. To decide whether each TCR beta V gene segment behaved as functional or pseudogenic, an earlier analysis of nearly 600 of the donors relied on high-throughput TCR beta sequencing. Donor age, sex, ethnicity and CMV serostatus were compiled alongside the repertoire data. A later genetic analysis took genome-wide SNP genotypes for about three fifths of the 666 donors and used that subset as a discovery cohort. Every discovery cohort repertoire had been produced on one sequencing platform. HLA typing covered class I and class II loci at four-digit resolution. Typing coverage varied by locus: about 629-640 donors for A, B, C, DRB1 and DQB1; roughly 520 for DQA1; about 600 for DPA1; under 490 for DPB1. Because of strong linkage in the cohort, roughly five DR-DQ haplotypes were treated as single units for association and clustering. On average, 235,054 unique TCR beta nucleotide sequences were sequenced per donor among some 420 genotyped donors of the cohort, with roughly a sixth of those sequences being non-productive. On the study overall, not on this receptor specifically: In this cohort, only TCR beta chains were sequenced, and detectable features were limited by the absence of alpha or paired-chain data. A cluster of highly shared sequence variants was judged likely to be a technical artifact of the sequencing pipeline. In a later analysis, HLA-associated TCR beta chains showed more clonal expansion and lower generation probabilities than non-associated chains that were equally common. The only immune exposure information available for the cohort was CMV serostatus. Roughly uniform sequencing depth across donors was assumed in presence/absence analyses, although this assumption may not hold. According to a later analysis, most CMV-associated TCR beta chains appeared to be HLA-restricted, and the HLA associations seemed to be driven largely by CMV exposure. A total of 164 TCR beta chains were listed by the study as associated with cytomegalovirus. Linkage disequilibrium might explain the correlated functional status among segregating V segments, but an unknown experimental factor could not be ruled out. In both the original and validation cohorts, the classifier was reported to diagnose cytomegalovirus status with high specificity and sensitivity. According to a later analysis, parvovirus B19, influenza, CMV and Epstein-Barr virus appeared linked to several top co-occurrence clusters. Broadly in line with IMGT annotations, most TCR beta V segments showed up in productive rearrangements about 90% or about 30% of the time in an earlier analysis of roughly 590 of the donors. A few of the identified cytomegalovirus-associated TCR beta chains were confirmed in vitro to be specific for cytomegalovirus antigens. Specific HLA alleles were associated with around 18,000 TCR beta sequences at a false discovery rate of 0.05 in a later analysis. Approximately 18 rarely observed V segments, including chromosome 9 orphons, were excluded from the earlier analysis of about 600 of the donors because counts were too low. Most TCR sequences were seen in very few donors, while some public TCRs were found in many individuals. Some IMGT-functional V segments, including TRBV6-2 and TRBV6-3, could not be told apart with the 87-base-pair reads, so those segments were excluded. According to a later analysis, TCR association rates differed among HLA loci, with DRB1 alleles showing the most associated TCRs and HLA-C alleles showing the fewest. Assigning TCR associations to individual alleles was difficult when HLA alleles, especially DR and DQ, strongly co-occurred. Because HLA typing was unavailable for some donors at each locus, only the typed subset was used in association tests. A later genetic analysis associated a missense DCLRE1C variant with V-gene and J-gene trimming of TCR beta chains, and an independent cohort replicated the association. A further reported finding was that TCR beta sequences accurately predicted the HLA-A and HLA-B alleles for most subjects in the first cohort. The authors suggested that the approach could potentially be generalized to other disease states and immunological phenotypes. According to a later genetic analysis, donors in an Asian-associated ancestry cluster had fewer N-insertions in productive TCRs than the approximately 670-donor mean.

Library construction relied on the immunoSEQ multiplex PCR assay. A mixture of 60 forward primers for TCR Vbeta segments and 13 reverse primers for TCR Jbeta segments was used in the multiplex PCR. Amplification of the CDR3 region of rearranged TCR beta genes was performed with a multiplex PCR assay on genomic DNA. Amplified TCR beta libraries were sequenced as 87-base-pair reads on the Illumina HiSeq System. The authors' analysis ran thus. In a later analysis, around 80 million unique TCR beta chains were counted across the approximately 670 repertoires, and some 10 million of these chains were shared by at least two donors. A nearest-neighbor algorithm error-corrected the raw reads and collapsed the reads into unique sequences, merging closely related sequences to remove PCR and sequencing errors. V, D and J gene segments were assigned by aligning CDR3 sequences to IMGT reference sequences. Each retained sequence needed at least a six-nucleotide match to both a V gene segment and a J gene segment. Rearrangements were called productive when the CDR3 lacked stop codons and stayed in frame with V and J; all others were non-productive. CDR3 was defined according to IMGT convention as the region running from the second conserved V-encoded cysteine to the conserved J-encoded phenylalanine. Sequences without an unambiguous match to a single V gene segment were excluded from the earlier analysis of a few hundred of the donors. An earlier analysis of a few hundred of the donors called V segments functional above 56.7% productive rearrangements and segregating when the between-donor standard deviation exceeded 5%. A statistical classification framework was developed to diagnose cytomegalovirus status using the catalog of TCR beta chain sequences. A later analysis assigned V and J genes by comparing TCR nucleotide sequences with IMGT/GENE-DB human TR gene sequences. A later analysis assigned CDR3 sequences and most-parsimonious VDJ recombination scenarios with the TCRdist pipeline. In a later analysis, each TCR beta chain was defined by its CDR3 amino acid sequence together with its V-gene family, and reads lacking a unique V-gene family were excluded. A later analysis removed 550 to 700 highly shared, low-generation-probability nucleotide sequences to deal with suspected cross-contamination and a sequencing artifact. In a later analysis, a clonal expansion index was calculated for each public chain from normalized within-repertoire ranks of inferred template counts. A later analysis computed generation probabilities with a VDJ recombination model fitted to out-of-frame rearrangements, and checked the results against IGoR. In a later analysis, hypergeometric tests were used to score TCR-TCR, TCR-HLA and TCR-CMV co-occurrence, with a repertoire-size bias correction applied to TCR pairs. False discovery rates were estimated in a later analysis by permuting HLA or CMV assignments 20 times. A later analysis grouped co-occurring TCRs with DBSCAN, adding TCRdist sequence similarity when clustering within HLA-allele-positive subsets. Repertoires with fewer than 30,000 or more than 120,000 public chains were left out of co-occurrence clustering, as were several repertoires with anomalous nucleotide sharing. What TCRdb holds here is the immuneACCESS table cut down to in-frame rearrangements. Part of the clones is not present; checked against another copy, under half of the missing clones reflect an unresolved V gene, and the others are unexplained. The D gene and trimming were derived from the DNA, and the V and J assignments and clone size from that table. This sample gives approximately 54,000 clones in total; approximately 81% of them show up just once. The ten largest clones capture 2.5% to 3.5% of the sample.

The cohort comprised around 690 healthy bone marrow donors. At the time of sampling, all cohort members were nominally healthy, though unrecorded immune exposures were likely present. The donor was CMV seronegative and was included in the group of approximately 350 seronegative cohort members. A peripheral blood sample was provided by each donor, and peripheral blood mononuclear cells were used for TCR beta sequencing. The Qiagen DNeasy Blood Extraction Kit was used to extract genomic DNA from the blood cell samples. Remarks on this clone: Its binding antigen is unknown. There are no base qualities to consult, and no much larger clone falls within one base.

According to the germline V gene, CDR1 reads MGHDK and CDR2 reads SYGVNS. The cysteine opens and the phenylalanine closes a CDR3 of 14 amino acids. Only the CDR3 DNA stays, 42 bases, in frame from base 1. The V end gives up 6 bases and the J end 2 bases, leaving 6 bases in the junction not matched to a gene. Sequenced material: PBMCs. The source of this sequence is a woman younger than 30 in good health and CMV-seronegative. This chain is built from TRBV25-1 and TRBJ2-7, with 8 central nucleotides matching TRBD1. The base sequence is TGTGCCAGCAGCCACTCACAGGGGGCCTACGAGCAGTACTTC. It specifies CASSHSQGAYEQYF.